This note documents a single T cell receptor beta chain sequence. Its antigen is not known. The data are from a study of CD8 T cells in ankylosing spondylitis. Germline values: CDR1 SEHNR, CDR2 FQNEAQ (reference sequence). The CDR3 is 15 residues long. V gave up 8 bases and J gave up 0 bases, with 11 bases separating them. The study, taken as a whole, reports: The study looked at matched synovial fluid samples from ankylosing spondylitis patients. Disease-linked clones were reported to be significantly enriched there. In the blood and synovial fluid of reactive arthritis, some motif variants had been previously reported.

One entry per CDR3 protein results from TCRdb running MiXCR on the 5' RACE reads. The sample lists some 340,000 distinct CDR3 sequences, about 15% seen once, with roughly 1.1% in the top ten. The specimen was blood, either unsorted or a sorted T cell fraction (not recorded which). The rearrangement uses TRBV7-9 and TRBJ2-6, with D unresolved. The clonotype comes from a male donor with ankylosing spondylitis or in good health (not recorded which). The CDR3 DNA reads TGTGCCAGCTCGGAGTTCCTCTCTGGGGCCAACGTCCTGACTTTC. It is translated as CASSEFLSGANVLTF.